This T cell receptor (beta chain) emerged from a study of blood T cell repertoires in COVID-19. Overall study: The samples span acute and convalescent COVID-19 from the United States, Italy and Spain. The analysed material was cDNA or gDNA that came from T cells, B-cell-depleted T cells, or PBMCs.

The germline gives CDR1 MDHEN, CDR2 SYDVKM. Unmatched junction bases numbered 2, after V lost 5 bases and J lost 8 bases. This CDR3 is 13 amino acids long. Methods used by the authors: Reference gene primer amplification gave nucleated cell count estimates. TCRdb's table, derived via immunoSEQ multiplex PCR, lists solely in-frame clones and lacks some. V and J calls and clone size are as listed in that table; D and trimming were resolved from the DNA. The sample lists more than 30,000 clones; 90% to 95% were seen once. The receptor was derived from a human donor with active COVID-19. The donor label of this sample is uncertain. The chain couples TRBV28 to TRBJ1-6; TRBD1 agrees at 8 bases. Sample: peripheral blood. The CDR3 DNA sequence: TGTGCCAGCAGTGGACAGGGCTATTCACCCCTCCACTTT. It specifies CASSGQGYSPLHF.